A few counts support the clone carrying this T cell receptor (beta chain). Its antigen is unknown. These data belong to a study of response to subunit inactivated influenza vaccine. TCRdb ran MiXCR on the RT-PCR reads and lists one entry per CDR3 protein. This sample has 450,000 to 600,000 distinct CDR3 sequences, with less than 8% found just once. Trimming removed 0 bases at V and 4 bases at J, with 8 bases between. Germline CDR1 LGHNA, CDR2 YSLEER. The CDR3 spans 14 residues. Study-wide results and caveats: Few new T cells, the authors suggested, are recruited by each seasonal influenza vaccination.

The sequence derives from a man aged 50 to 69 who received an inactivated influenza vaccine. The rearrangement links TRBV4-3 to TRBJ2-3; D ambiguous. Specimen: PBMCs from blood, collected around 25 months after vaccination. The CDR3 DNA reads TGCGCCAGCAGCCAAGAGCAGAGAGCAGATACGCAGTATTTT. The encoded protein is CASSQEQRADTQYF.